These T cell receptor beta chains were read from a single sample in a study of T cell repertoires in cytomegalovirus infection. These receptors are not linked to any known antigen. TCRdb redid the calling of the reads with MiXCR, one entry per CDR3 protein. The sample lists approximately 280,000 distinct CDR3 sequences, approximately 22% occurring once. The material sequenced was cultured PBMCs, taken from culture after CMV antigen stimulation. The receptors come from a human donor in good health (CMV status not recorded). Some clones in this sample may be carry-over from other donors' samples. CDR3s leave out the opening cysteine and the closing phenylalanine or tryptophan.

v_call	cdr3_aa
TRBV11-2	ASSQLAGRATGELF
TRBV5-1	ASSLTVSSGYT
TRBV27	ASRQRGREQF
TRBV12-5	ASGLGQGLNQPQH
TRBV12-3/TRBV12-4	ASRTRRNTEAF
TRBV20-1	SASDRGYNSPLH
TRBV4-3	ASSQVTSDTQY
TRBV5-4	ASSRGQGGTEAF
TRBV4-3	ASSQQGSGNTIY
TRBV4-1	ASSWDRGLSQETQY
TRBV10-3	AISDPPGLAGGRSSYEQY
TRBV9	ASSVGSGNTGELF
TRBV7-2	ASSLEPISNQPQH
TRBV4-2	ASSHHLDPNEQF
TRBV24-1	ATSDPYGAGDNEQF
TRBV5-4	ASSPLGPANYGYT
TRBV12-3/TRBV12-4	ASSLGGTATNEKLF
TRBV11-2	ASSASGRGTGELF
TRBV6-2/TRBV6-3	ASGDPNTEAF
TRBV11-3	ASSSPPLAGITDTQY
TRBV28	ASSTQDRRGNEKLF
TRBV7-2	ASSLARDSQY
TRBV7-2	ASSLTHRTVQETQY
TRBV6-2/TRBV6-3	ASSFTRQEAKNIQY
TRBV6-5	ASSYGGSTDTQY
TRBV19	ASSINEGSTDTQY
TRBV12-3/TRBV12-4	ASSQLAGRETQY
TRBV30	AWMSGADNEQF
TRBV3-1	ASSQTYREIWETQY
TRBV11-2	ASSLTPVDTQY
TRBV4-1	ASSQQQGNEKLF
TRBV6-2/TRBV6-3	ASSYSKGTIHRYEQY
TRBV7-2	ASSLEGLSPLQY
TRBV7-2	ASSLTLAGSGELF
TRBV7-9	ASSPVKENYGYT
TRBV29-1	SVAVGTSTDTQY
TRBV6-6	ASCQRRTDTQY
TRBV11-3	ASSPGTRRGNEQF
TRBV6-2/TRBV6-3	ASTWDRDNQPQH
TRBV7-6	ASSYTSETQY
TRBV25-1	ASSKPGQSNTGELF
TRBV2	ASGPAEPQH
TRBV19	ASRDLDRATEAF
TRBV28	ASSSGQGFHEQY
TRBV7-2	ASSFMDSRGDTIY
TRBV12-3/TRBV12-4	ASSPRTRLSLYNEQF
TRBV4-1	ASSRTQNMGLSEKLF
TRBV4-1	ASSLLPRLAGGNYNEQF
TRBV19	ASSISPTTGNTIY